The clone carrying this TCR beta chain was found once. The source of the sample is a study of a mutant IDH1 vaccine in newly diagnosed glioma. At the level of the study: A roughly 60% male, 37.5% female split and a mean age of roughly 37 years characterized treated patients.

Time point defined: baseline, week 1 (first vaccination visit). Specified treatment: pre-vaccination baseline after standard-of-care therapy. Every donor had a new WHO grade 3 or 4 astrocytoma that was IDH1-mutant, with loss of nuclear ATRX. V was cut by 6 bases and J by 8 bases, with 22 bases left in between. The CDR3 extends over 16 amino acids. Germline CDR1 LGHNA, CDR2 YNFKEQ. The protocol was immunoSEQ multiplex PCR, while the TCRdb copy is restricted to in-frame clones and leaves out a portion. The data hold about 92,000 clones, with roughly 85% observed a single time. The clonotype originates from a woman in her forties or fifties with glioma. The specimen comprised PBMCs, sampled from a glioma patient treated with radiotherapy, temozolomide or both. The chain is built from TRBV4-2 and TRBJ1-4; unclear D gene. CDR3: CASRKPSGIGEEKLFF. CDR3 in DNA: TGTGCCAGCAGAAAGCCAAGTGGGATCGGGGAAGAAAAACTGTTTTTT.